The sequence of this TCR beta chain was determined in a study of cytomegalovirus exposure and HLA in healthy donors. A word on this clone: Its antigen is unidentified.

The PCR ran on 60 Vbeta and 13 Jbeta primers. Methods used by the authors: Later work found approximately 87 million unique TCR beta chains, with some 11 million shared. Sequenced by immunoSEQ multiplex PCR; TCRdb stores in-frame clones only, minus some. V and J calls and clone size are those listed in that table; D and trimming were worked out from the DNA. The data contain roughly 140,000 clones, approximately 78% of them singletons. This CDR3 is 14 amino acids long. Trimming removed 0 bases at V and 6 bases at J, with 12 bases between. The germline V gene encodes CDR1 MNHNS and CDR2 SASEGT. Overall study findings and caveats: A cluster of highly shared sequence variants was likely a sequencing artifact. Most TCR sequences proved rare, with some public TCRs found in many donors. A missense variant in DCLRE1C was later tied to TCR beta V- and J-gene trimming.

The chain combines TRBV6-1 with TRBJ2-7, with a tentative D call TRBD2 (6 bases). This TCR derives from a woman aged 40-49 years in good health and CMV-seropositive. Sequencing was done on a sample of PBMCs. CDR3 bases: TGTGCCAGCAGTGAAGCCCCGGAGGGGCGCGAGCAGTACTTC. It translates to CASSEAPEGREQYF.